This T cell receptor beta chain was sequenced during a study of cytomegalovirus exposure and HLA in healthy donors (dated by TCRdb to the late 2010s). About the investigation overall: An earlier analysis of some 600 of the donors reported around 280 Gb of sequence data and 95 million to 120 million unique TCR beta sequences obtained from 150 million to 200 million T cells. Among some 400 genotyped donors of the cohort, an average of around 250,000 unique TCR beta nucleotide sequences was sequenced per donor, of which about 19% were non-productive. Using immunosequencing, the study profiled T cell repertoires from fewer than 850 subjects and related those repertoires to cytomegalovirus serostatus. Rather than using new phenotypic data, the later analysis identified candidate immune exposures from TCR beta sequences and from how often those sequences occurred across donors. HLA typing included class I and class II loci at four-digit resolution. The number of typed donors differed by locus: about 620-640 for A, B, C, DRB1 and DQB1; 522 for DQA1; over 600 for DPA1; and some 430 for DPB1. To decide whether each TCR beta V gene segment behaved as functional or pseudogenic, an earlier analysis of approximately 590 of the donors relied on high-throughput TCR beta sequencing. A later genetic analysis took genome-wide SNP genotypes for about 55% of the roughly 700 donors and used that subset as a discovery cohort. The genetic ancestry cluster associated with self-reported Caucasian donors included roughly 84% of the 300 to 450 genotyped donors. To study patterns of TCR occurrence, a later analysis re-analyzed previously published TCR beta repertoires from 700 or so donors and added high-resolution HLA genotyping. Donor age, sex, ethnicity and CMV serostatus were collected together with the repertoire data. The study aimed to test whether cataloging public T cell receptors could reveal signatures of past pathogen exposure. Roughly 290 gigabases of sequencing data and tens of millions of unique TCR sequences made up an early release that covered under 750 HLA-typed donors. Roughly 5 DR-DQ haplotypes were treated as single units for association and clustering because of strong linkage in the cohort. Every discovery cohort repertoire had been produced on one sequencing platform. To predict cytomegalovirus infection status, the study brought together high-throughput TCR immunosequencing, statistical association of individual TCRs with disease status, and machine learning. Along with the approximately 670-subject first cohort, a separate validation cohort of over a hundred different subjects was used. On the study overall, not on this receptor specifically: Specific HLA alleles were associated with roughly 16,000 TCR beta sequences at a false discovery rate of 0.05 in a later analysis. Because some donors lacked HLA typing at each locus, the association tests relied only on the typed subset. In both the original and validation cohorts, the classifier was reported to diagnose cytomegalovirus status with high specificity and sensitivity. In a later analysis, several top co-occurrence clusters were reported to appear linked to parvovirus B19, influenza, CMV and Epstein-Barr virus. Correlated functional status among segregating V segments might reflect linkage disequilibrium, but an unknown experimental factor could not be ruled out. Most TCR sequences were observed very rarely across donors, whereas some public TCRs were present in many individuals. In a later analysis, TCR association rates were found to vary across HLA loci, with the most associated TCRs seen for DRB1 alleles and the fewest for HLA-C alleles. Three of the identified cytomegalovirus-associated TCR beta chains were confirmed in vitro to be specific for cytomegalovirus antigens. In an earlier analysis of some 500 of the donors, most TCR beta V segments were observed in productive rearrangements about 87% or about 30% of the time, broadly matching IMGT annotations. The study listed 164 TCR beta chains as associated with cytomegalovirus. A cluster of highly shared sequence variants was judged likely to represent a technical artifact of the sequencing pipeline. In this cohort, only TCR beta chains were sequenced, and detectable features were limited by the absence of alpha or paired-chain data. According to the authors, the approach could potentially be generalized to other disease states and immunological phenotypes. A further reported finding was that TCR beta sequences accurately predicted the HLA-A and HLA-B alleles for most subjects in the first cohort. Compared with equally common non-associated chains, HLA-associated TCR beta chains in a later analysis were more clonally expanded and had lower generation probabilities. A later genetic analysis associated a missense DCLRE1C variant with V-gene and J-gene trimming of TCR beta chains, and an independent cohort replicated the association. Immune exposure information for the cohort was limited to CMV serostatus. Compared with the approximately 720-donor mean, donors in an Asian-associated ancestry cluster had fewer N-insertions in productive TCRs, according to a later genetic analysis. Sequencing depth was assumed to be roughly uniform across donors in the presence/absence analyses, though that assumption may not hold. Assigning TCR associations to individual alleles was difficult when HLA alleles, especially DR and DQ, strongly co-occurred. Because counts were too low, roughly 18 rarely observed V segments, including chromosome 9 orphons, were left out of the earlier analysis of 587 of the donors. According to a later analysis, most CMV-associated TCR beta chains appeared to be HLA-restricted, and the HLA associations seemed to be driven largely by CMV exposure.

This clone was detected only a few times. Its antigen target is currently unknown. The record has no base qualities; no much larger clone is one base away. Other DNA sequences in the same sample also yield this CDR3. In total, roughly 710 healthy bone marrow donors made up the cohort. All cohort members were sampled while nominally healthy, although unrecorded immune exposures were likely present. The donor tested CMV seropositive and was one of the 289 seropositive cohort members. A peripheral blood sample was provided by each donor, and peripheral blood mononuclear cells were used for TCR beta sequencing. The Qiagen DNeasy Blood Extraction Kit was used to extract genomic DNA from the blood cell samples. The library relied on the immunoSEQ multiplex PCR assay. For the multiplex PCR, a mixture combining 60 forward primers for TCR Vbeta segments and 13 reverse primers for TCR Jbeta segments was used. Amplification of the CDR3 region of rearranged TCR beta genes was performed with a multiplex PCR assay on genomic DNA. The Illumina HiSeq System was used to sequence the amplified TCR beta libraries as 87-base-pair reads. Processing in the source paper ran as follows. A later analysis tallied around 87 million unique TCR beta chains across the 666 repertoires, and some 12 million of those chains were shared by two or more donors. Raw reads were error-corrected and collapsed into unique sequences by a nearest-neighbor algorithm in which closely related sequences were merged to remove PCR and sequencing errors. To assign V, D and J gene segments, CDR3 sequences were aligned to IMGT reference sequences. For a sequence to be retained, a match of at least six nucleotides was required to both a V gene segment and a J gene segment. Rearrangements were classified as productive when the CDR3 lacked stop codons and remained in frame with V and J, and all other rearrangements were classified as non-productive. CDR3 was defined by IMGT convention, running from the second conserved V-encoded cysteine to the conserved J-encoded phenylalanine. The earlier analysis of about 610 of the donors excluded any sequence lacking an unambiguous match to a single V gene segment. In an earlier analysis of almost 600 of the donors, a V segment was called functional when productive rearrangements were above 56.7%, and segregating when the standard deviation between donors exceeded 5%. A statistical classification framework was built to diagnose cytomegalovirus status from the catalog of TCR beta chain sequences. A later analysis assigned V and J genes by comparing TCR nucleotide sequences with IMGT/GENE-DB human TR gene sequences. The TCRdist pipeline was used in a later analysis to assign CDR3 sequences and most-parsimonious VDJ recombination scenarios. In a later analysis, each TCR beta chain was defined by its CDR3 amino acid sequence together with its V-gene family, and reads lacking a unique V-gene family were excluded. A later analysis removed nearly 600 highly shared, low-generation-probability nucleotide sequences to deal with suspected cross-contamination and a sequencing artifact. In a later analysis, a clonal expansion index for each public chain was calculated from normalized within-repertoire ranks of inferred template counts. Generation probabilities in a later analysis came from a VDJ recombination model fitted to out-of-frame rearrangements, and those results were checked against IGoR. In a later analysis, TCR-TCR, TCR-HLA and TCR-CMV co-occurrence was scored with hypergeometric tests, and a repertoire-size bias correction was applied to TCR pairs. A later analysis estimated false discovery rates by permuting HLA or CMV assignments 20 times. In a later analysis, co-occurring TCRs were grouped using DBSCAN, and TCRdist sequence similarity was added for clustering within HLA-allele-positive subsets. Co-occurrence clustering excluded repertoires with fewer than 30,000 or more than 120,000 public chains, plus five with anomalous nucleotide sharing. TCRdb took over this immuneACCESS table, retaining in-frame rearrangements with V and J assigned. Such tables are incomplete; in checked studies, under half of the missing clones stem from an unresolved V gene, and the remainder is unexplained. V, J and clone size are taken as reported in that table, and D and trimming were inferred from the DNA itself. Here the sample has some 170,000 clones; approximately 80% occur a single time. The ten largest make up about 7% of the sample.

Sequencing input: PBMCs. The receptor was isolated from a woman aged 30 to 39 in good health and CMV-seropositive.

At the DNA level, the sequence is TGTGCCAGCAGTGAAGGACAGAGCACAGATACGCAGTATTTT. This codes for CASSEGQSTDTQYF. The chain is assembled from TRBV2 and TRBJ2-3; the D segment could be TRBD1, given 5 matching bases. Reading from cysteine to phenylalanine, the CDR3 counts 14 amino acids. Only the CDR3 region is kept as DNA, spanning 42 bases read in frame from base 1. Cut back by 1 base and 0 bases, the V and J ends lie 5 bases apart. Sequences SNHLY (CDR1) and FYNNEI (CDR2) are obtained from the germline V gene.